Each of the 27 T cell receptor beta chains below was sequenced from the same sample in a study of blood T cell repertoires in COVID-19. Libraries were prepared by immunoSEQ multiplex PCR; TCRdb keeps only in-frame clonotypes and omits some of them. Among about 430,000 clones, over 75% were seen once, and the ten largest hold approximately 1.5%. Sequencing was performed on PBMCs or T cells enriched from blood (not recorded which). Every receptor here comes from a woman younger than 35 who had been exposed to COVID-19.

The chain employs TRBV28 and TRBJ1-1; no firm D call. The CDR3 is 12 residues long. Germline-derived CDR1 and CDR2 are MDHEN and SYDVKM. V shed 2 bases and J shed 1 base, with 2 bases lying between them. The DNA for the CDR3 is TGTGCCAGCAGTTTACAGAACACTGAAGCTTTCTTT. Translating gives CASSLQNTEAFF.

This sequence joins TRBV9 and TRBJ2-7, with 9 bases aligning to TRBD1. This CDR3 has 14 amino acids. Losses at the gene ends were 0 bases for V and 3 bases for J; bases not matched to a gene: 1. Germline CDR1 reads SGDLS; CDR2 reads YYNGEE. The CDR3 loop is CASSVEGQGYEQYF. In DNA, the CDR3 is TGTGCCAGCAGCGTAGAGGGACAGGGCTACGAGCAGTACTTC.

The CDR3 loop reads CASSSRTSGSAEQYF. CDR3 in DNA: TGCGCCAGCAGCTCGAGGACTAGCGGGAGTGCCGAGCAGTACTTC. The chain recombines TRBV5-1 with TRBJ2-7; 13 bases align to TRBD2. There are 15 residues in the CDR3. J lost 6 bases, V lost 3 bases, and 6 bases had no gene match. Germline CDR1 SGHRS, CDR2 YFSETQ.

This clone was observed a single time. The chain carries TRBV27 and TRBJ1-5; D is perhaps TRBD1 (5 bases). The germline V gene has CDR1 MNHEY and CDR2 SMNVEV (reference sequence). V was trimmed by 5 bases and J by 0 bases, leaving 14 bases between them. The CDR3 runs 16 residues. CDR3 in DNA: TGTGCCAGCAGTGAGTGGGGGGATTATAGCAATCAGCCCCAGCATTTT. Translating it yields CASSEWGDYSNQPQHF.

The V call is TRBV13, the J call TRBJ1-2; 9 nucleotides match TRBD1. There are 15 residues in the CDR3. Germline V gives CDR1 PRHDT, CDR2 FYEKMQ (reference sequence). V shed 6 bases, J shed 5 bases, and the junction held 10 bases outside the gene matches. The CDR3 is CASSLAGTGNYGYTF. The CDR3, as DNA: TGTGCCAGCAGTCTAGCCGGGACAGGGAATTATGGCTACACCTTC.

This clone was counted between two and nine times. The rearrangement links TRBV28 to TRBJ1-1, with 9 bases that match TRBD1. The length of the CDR3 is 15 residues. In germline, CDR1 is MDHEN, CDR2 SYDVKM. With 5 bases clipped from V and 4 bases from J, the junction kept 8 bases outside the gene matches. The DNA for the CDR3 is TGTGCCAGCAGTCCGGGGGACAGGGTGGTCACTGAAGCTTTCTTT. Translating it yields CASSPGDRVVTEAFF.

The V gene is TRBV14, the J gene TRBJ2-1, with 9 bases identical to TRBD2. There are 15 residues in the CDR3. Germline assignment: CDR1 SGHDN and CDR2 FVKESK. J gave up 7 bases and V 3 bases, and 7 bases lay outside the gene matches. The DNA for the CDR3 is TGTGCCAGCAGCCACGCGGCGGGAGGGAGGAATGAGCAGTTCTTC. Residues: CASSHAAGGRNEQFF.

The V gene is TRBV6-5, the J gene TRBJ2-7, with D perhaps matching TRBD1 (6 bases). The V gene's germline CDR1 is MNHEY and CDR2 SVGAGI. This CDR3 spans 13 amino acids. Trimming shortened V by 6 bases and J by 1 base, and 10 bases separated the two germline ends. CDR3 sequence reads: CASSDRRSYEQYF. DNA of the CDR3: TGTGCCAGCAGCGACAGGAGGTCCTACGAGCAGTACTTC.

The rearrangement joins TRBV5-1 to TRBJ2-3, with unresolved D. The CDR3 spans 14 residues. Germline assignment: CDR1 SGHRS and CDR2 YFSETQ. Trimming stripped 2 bases from V and 0 bases from J, with 7 bases between. CDR3 in amino acids: CASSFAGSTDTQYF. CDR3 coding DNA: TGCGCCAGCAGCTTTGCCGGGAGCACAGATACGCAGTATTTT.

The J gene is TRBJ2-7, the V gene TRBV27; tentatively, D is TRBD2 (6 bases). The CDR3 has 16 residues. Trimming cost V 0 bases and J 3 bases, with 15 bases left between them. Germline CDR1 reads MNHEY; CDR2 reads SMNVEV (reference sequence). The CDR3 DNA sequence: TGTGCCAGCAGTTTATCAGGCGGGGCAGCCTTCTACGAGCAGTACTTC. This encodes CASSLSGGAAFYEQYF.

The chain links TRBV10-3 to TRBJ2-7; D is possibly TRBD1 (6 bases). CDR3 length: 16 residues. Germline V lookup: CDR1 ENHRY, CDR2 SYGVKD. V lost 3 bases to trimming and J lost 7 bases, with 22 bases between them. The CDR3 loop reads CAISDSLPTGTREQYF. CDR3 in DNA: TGTGCCATCAGTGATTCCCTACCGACAGGTACGAGGGAGCAGTACTTC.

The chain joins TRBV28 to TRBJ1-2, with a possible D match to TRBD1 (5 bases). Germline V gene lookup returns CDR1 MDHEN and CDR2 SYDVKM. The CDR3 totals 12 residues. The ends were cut back, 6 bases at V and 8 bases at J, with 13 bases in the middle. This CDR3 reads CASRVRVEGYTF. The CDR3 DNA is TGTGCCAGCAGGGTCAGGGTGGAGGGCTACACCTTC.

This clone was counted a single time. The V gene is TRBV27, the J gene TRBJ2-3; 7 positions agree with TRBD2. Germline assignment: CDR1 MNHEY and CDR2 SMNVEV (reference sequence). The CDR3 contains 14 residues. With V trimmed by 3 bases and J by 1 base, 1 base remained unmatched. The CDR3 DNA reads as TGTGCCAGCAGTTTCGGACTAGGCACAGATACGCAGTATTTT. It is translated as CASSFGLGTDTQYF.

The V gene is TRBV7-2, the J gene TRBJ1-1; D gene uncertain. The CDR3 loop spans 15 amino acids. V was cut by 5 bases and J by 0 bases, with 13 bases left in between. Looked up from germline, CDR1 is SGHTA and CDR2 is FQGNSA. The CDR3: CASSRVLEVNTEAFF. CDR3 coding DNA: TGTGCCAGCAGCCGCGTGCTCGAGGTGAACACTGAAGCTTTCTTT.

This clone was seen a handful of times. This sequence joins TRBV20-1 and TRBJ1-2, with D unclear. The CDR3 loop spans 10 amino acids. Germline V CDR1 and CDR2: DFQATT, SNEGSKA (reference sequence). V shed 8 bases and J shed 3 bases, with 7 bases lying between them. CDR3 loop: CSYTHYGYTF. CDR3 in DNA: TGCAGTTATACTCACTATGGCTACACCTTC.

The chain links TRBV19 to TRBJ2-6, with D unclear. The germline V gene has CDR1 LNHDA and CDR2 SQIVND (reference sequence). The CDR3 is 15 residues long. The ends were cut back, 6 bases at V and 0 bases at J, with 9 bases in the middle. The CDR3 reads CASRSGASGANVLTF. As DNA, the CDR3 is TGTGCCAGTAGAAGTGGAGCCTCTGGGGCCAACGTCCTGACTTTC.

In this sample, this clone turned up a few times. J is TRBJ1-2 and V is TRBV5-4; D call uncertain. V was cut by 1 base and J by 7 bases, with 5 bases left in between. The CDR3 consists of 11 residues. Looked up from germline, CDR1 is SGHNT and CDR2 is YYREEE (reference sequence). CDR3 bases: TGTGCCAGCAGCTTGTCAGGTGGCTACACCTTC. It specifies CASSLSGGYTF.

This clone showed up just once. The chain uses TRBV18 and TRBJ1-5, with D tentatively TRBD1 (6 bases). CDR1 is KGHSH and CDR2 is LQKENI in the germline V gene. Trimming shortened V by 5 bases and J by 2 bases, and 16 bases separated the two germline ends. The CDR3 has 16 residues. CDR3 sequence: CASSTSKRQGNQPQHF. The CDR3 DNA is TGTGCCAGCTCAACCTCTAAAAGACAGGGCAATCAGCCCCAGCATTTT.

The chain carries TRBV28 and TRBJ2-4, with D tentatively TRBD2 (6 bases). CDR1 and CDR2 (germline): MDHEN, SYDVKM. This CDR3 has 16 amino acids. V shed 10 bases and J shed 0 bases, with 19 bases lying between them. CDR3 sequence: CATGGERQLAKNIQYF. The CDR3 DNA is TGTGCCACCGGAGGGGAGAGACAACTAGCCAAAAACATTCAGTACTTC.

The rearrangement joins TRBV7-2 to TRBJ2-1; D possibly corresponds to TRBD2 (6 bases). Deletions cut 8 bases from V and 0 bases from J, with 11 bases between. The CDR3 loop spans 14 amino acids. Germline V CDR1 and CDR2: SGHTA, FQGNSA. The CDR3 DNA is TGTGCCAGCGGGAAGACTAGCTCCTACAATGAGCAGTTCTTC. It yields the protein CASGKTSSYNEQFF.

In this sample, this clone turned up once. The chain is built from TRBV7-2 and TRBJ2-1, with 11 bases matching TRBD2. This CDR3 is built from 14 residues. The germline gives CDR1 SGHTA, CDR2 FQGNSA. Trimming took 5 bases from V and 10 from J; bases not matched to a gene: 7. The CDR3 reads CASSISGRGGEQFF. The CDR3 region has the DNA TGTGCCAGCAGCATTAGCGGGAGGGGTGGGGAGCAGTTCTTC.

V gene TRBV28 combines with J gene TRBJ1-2; 9 positions agree with TRBD1. The CDR3 has 14 amino acids. V gave up 2 bases and J gave up 4 bases; unmatched junction bases: 2. Per the germline V gene, CDR1 is MDHEN and CDR2 is SYDVKM. CDR3 sequence reads: CASSLPQGAYGYTF. CDR3 bases: TGTGCCAGCAGTTTACCACAGGGGGCCTATGGCTACACCTTC.

Comment on this clone: Other DNA sequences of this sample code for an identical CDR3. V usage is TRBV7-2 and J usage is TRBJ2-5; D remains unclear. This CDR3 is built from 14 residues. Deletions cut 0 bases from V and 2 bases from J, with 7 bases between. Germline V gives CDR1 SGHTA, CDR2 FQGNSA. CDR3 loop: CASSLAGLQETQYF. CDR3 bases: TGTGCCAGCAGCTTAGCCGGGTTACAAGAGACCCAGTACTTC.

The gene calls are TRBV29-1 and TRBJ2-7, with 7 bases fitting TRBD1. The length of the CDR3 is 14 residues. Germline V gene data show CDR1 as SQVTM and CDR2 as ANQGSEA. With V trimmed by 5 bases and J by 3 bases, 10 bases remained unmatched. CDR3 sequence (DNA): TGCAGCGTTACAAAACCGGGACAGAACTACGAGCAGTACTTC. It translates to CSVTKPGQNYEQYF.

V usage is TRBV6-5 and J usage is TRBJ2-1; 11 bases align to TRBD2. V was clipped by 5 bases and J by 8 bases; unmatched bases: 8. Germline CDR1 MNHEY, CDR2 SVGAGI. This CDR3 is 15 amino acids long. Written as DNA, the CDR3 is TGTGCCAGCAGTACCCTAGCGGGGGGTCGTCATGAGCAGTTCTTC. Translating it yields CASSTLAGGRHEQFF.

The chain joins TRBV5-1 to TRBJ1-2; possible D gene TRBD1, 5 bases. V dropped 7 bases and J dropped 6 bases, with 16 bases sitting between them. This CDR3 region has 13 residues. Per germline, CDR1 SGHRS and CDR2 YFSETQ. The CDR3 coding sequence is TGCGCCAGCGGGTCAGGGTGGACGAATGGCTACACCTTC. Residues: CASGSGWTNGYTF.

This chain connects TRBV19 to TRBJ1-5; no firm D call. The CDR3 contains 15 residues. Germline V lookup: CDR1 LNHDA, CDR2 SQIVND (reference sequence). Between the trimmed V and J ends, which lost 9 bases and 0 bases, there was a span of 15 bases. CDR3 region: CASKIQLYSNQPQHF. In DNA, the CDR3 is TGTGCCAGCAAAATACAGTTATATAGCAATCAGCCCCAGCATTTT.